A selection of T cell receptor beta chains follows, all from one sample in a study of vaccination and CD4 T cells after COVID-19. These TCRs are of unknown antigen specificity. MiXCR, applied by TCRdb to the PCR reads, yields one record per CDR3 protein. The sample has 11,000 to 15,000 distinct CDR3 sequences; about half are singletons. The specimen sequenced was CD4+ T cells from blood, cultured in vitro. The receptors were sampled from a human donor who had recovered from COVID-19. Each CDR3 is given with its conserved first and last residue. D genes are given only for firm matches. A clone size is listed for some rows: how often the clone was seen (once, few, many), or a class if it is expanded.

v_gene	j_gene	abundance	d_gene	CDR3aa	CDR3nt
TRBV6-1	TRBJ2-1	.	TRBD1	CASRKQGAVRNEQFF	TGTGCCAGCAGGAAACAGGGGGCGGTTCGTAATGAGCAGTTCTTC
TRBV4-2	TRBJ1-5	.	.	CASSQEGGNQPQHF	TGTGCCAGCAGCCAAGAGGGAGGCAATCAGCCCCAGCATTTT
TRBV20-1	TRBJ2-1	.	TRBD2	CSATTSGSQINEQFF	TGCAGTGCAACGACTAGCGGGAGTCAGATAAATGAGCAGTTCTTC
TRBV28	TRBJ2-1	.	TRBD1	CASSLLGQASSYNEQFF	TGTGCCAGCAGTTTACTCGGACAGGCGAGCTCCTACAATGAGCAGTTCTTC
TRBV20-1	TRBJ2-1	few	TRBD2	CSAMTSGRRFF	TGCAGTGCAATGACTAGCGGGAGAAGATTCTTC
TRBV20-1	TRBJ1-6	.	.	CSARPRGTNSPLHF	TGCAGTGCTAGACCCCGGGGGACCAATTCACCCCTCCACTTT
TRBV24-1	TRBJ2-5	.	TRBD1	CATSGQGIETQYF	TGTGCCACCTCGGGACAGGGAATTGAGACCCAGTACTTC
TRBV6-1	TRBJ1-5	few	.	CASSEFHNQPQHF	TGTGCCAGCAGTGAATTTCACAATCAGCCCCAGCATTTT
TRBV6-2/TRBV6-3	TRBJ2-1	few	.	CASSYVGDNEQFF	TGTGCCAGCAGTTACGTTGGGGACAATGAGCAGTTCTTC
TRBV2	TRBJ2-7	.	TRBD2	CASSGTSGNSYEQYF	TGTGCCAGCAGTGGGACTAGCGGTAACTCCTACGAGCAGTACTTC